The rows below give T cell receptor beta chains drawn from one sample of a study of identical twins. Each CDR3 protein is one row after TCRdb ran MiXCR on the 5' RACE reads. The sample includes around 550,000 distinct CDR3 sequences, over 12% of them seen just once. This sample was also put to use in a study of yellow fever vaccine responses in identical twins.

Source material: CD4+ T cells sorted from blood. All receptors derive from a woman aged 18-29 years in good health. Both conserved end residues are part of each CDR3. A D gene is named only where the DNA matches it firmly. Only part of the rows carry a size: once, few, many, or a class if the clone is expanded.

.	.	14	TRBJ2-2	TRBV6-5	TGTGCCAGCACTTCGGGTCAGAACACCGGGGAGCTGTTTTTT	CASTSGQNTGELFF
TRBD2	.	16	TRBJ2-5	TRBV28	TGTGCCAGCAGACCCCTGACTAGCGGGATTCAAGAGACCCAGTACTTC	CASRPLTSGIQETQYF
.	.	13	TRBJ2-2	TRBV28	TGTGCCAGCAGCGCGAACCTAGCGAGGGAGCTGTTTTTT	CASSANLARELFF
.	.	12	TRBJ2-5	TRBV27	TGTGCCAGTACTGCAAGCCAAGAGACCCAGTACTTC	CASTASQETQYF
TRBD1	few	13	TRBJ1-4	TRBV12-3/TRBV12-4	TGTGCCAGCACGGGACAGGCTGTTGAAAAACTGTTTTTT	CASTGQAVEKLFF
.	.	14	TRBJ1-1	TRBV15	TGTGCCACCAGCAGAGATCACGTTAGTGGGGAAGCTTTCTTT	CATSRDHVSGEAFF
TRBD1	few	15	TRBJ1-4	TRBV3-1	TGTGCCAGCACCCTAACGGGACAGGGAAATGAAAAACTGTTTTTT	CASTLTGQGNEKLFF
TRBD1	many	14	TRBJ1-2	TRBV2	TGTGCCAGCAGCGGGGACAGAGATAACTATGGCTACACCTTC	CASSGDRDNYGYTF
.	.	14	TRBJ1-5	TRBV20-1	TGCAGTGCTAGTTCCAGAACTAGCAATCAGCCCCAGCATTTT	CSASSRTSNQPQHF
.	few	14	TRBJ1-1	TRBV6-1	TGTGCCAGCAGCTCCATGGGCCCGAGGATAATGGCTTTCTTT	CASSSMGPRIMAFF
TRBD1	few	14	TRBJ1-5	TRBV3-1	TGTGCCAGCAGCCATGGGACAGGAAAAAGCCCCCAGCATTTT	CASSHGTGKSPQHF
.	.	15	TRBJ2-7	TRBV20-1	TGCAGTGCTAGTCGCTTCCCGGGCCTCGACTACGAGCAGTACTTC	CSASRFPGLDYEQYF
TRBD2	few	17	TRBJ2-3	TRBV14	TGTGCCAGCAGCCAAGGCCCGGGACTAGCGTTAACAGATACGCAGTATTTT	CASSQGPGLALTDTQYF
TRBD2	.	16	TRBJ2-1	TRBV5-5	TGTGCCAGCAGCTTGGCGGAGGCTAGCGGGAGGGTTGAGCAGTTCTTC	CASSLAEASGRVEQFF
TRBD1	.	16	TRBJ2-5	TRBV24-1	TGTGCCACCAGTGACCCAAGAGGACAGGGCCAAGAGACCCAGTACTTC	CATSDPRGQGQETQYF